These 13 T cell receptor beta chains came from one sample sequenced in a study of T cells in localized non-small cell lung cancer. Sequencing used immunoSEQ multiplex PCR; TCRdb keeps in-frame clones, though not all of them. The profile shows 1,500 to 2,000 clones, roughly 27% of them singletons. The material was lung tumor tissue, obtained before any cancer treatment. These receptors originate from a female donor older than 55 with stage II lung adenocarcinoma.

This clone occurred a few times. The CDR3 DNA sequence: TGCGCCAGCAGCTTGGCCGGTGGAAACACCATATATTTT. It yields the protein CASSLAGGNTIYF. This chain joins TRBV23-1 and TRBJ1-3; no definite D call. TRBV23-1 is an open reading frame, and its role is uncertain. V lost 6 bases and J 3 bases, leaving 9 bases between the germline ends. The CDR3 is 13 amino acids.

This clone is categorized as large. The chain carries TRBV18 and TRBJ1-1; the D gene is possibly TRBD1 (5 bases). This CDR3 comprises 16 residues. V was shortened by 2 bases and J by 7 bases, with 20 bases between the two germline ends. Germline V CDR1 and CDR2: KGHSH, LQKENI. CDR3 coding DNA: TGTGCCAGCTCACCATTGGCCAGGGTACTCCCCTTTGAAGCTTTCTTT. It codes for CASSPLARVLPFEAFF.

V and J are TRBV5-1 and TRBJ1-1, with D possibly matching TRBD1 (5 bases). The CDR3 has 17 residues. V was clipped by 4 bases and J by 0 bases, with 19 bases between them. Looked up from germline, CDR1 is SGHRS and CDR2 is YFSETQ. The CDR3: CASSQDRAGTMNTEAFF. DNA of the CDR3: TGCGCCAGCAGCCAAGATCGCGCAGGGACTATGAACACTGAAGCTTTCTTT.

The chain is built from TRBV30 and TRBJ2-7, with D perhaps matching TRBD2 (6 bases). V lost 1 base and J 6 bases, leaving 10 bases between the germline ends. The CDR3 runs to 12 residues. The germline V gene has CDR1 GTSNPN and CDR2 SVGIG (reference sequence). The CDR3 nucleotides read TGTGCCTGGAGTGGGGGACTCGCCGAGCAGTACTTC. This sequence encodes CAWSGGLAEQYF.

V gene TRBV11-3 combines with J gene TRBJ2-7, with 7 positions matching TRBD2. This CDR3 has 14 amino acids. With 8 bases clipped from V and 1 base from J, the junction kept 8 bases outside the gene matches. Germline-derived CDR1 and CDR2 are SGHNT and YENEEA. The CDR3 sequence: CASQKAGGSYEQYF. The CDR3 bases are TGTGCCAGCCAAAAGGCCGGGGGGTCCTACGAGCAGTACTTC.

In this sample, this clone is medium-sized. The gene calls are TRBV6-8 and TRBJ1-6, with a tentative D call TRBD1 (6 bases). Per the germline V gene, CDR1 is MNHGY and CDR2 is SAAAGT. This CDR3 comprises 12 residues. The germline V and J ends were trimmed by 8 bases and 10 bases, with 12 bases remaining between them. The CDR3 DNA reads TGTGCCAGCGGGGGCAATTTGTCACCCCTCCACTTT. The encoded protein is CASGGNLSPLHF.

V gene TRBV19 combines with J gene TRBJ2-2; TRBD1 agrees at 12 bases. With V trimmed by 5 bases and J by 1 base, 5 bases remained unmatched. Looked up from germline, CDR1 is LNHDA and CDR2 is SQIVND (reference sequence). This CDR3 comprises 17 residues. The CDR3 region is CASSQGTGGVNTGELFF. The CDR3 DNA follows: TGTGCCAGTAGTCAGGGGACAGGGGGCGTGAACACCGGGGAGCTGTTTTTT.

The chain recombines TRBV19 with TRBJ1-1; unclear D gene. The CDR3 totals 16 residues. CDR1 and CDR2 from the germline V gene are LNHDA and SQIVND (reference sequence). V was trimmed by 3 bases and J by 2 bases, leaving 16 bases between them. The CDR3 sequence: CASSIATPALNTEAFF. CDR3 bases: TGTGCCAGTAGTATTGCGACCCCCGCACTAAACACTGAAGCTTTCTTT. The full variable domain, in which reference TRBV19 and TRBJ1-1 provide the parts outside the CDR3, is DGGITQSPKYLFRKEGQNVTLSCEQNLNHDAMYWYRQDPGQGLRLIYYSQIVNDFQKGDIAEGYSVSREKKESFPLTVTSAQKNPTAFYLCASSIATPALNTEAFFGQGTRLTVV.

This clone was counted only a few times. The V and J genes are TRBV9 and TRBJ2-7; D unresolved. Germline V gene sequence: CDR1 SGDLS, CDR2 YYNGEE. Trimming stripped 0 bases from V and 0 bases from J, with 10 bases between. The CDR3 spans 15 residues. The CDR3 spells CASSVGLASSYEQYF. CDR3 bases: TGTGCCAGCAGCGTAGGGTTGGCCTCCTCCTACGAGCAGTACTTC. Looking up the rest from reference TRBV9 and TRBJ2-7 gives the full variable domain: DSGVTQTPKHLITATGQRVTLRCSPRSGDLSVYWYQQSLDQGLQFLIQYYNGEERAKGNILERFSAQQFPDLHSELNLSSLELGDSALYFCASSVGLASSYEQYFGPGTRLTVT.

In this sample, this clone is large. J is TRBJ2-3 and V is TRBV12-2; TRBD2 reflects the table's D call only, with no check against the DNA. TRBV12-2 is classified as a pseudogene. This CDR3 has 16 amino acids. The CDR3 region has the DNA TGTGCTAACAGGAGGGGGGGCGGTTTGGTCACAGATACGCAGTATTTT. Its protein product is CANRRGGGLVTDTQYF.

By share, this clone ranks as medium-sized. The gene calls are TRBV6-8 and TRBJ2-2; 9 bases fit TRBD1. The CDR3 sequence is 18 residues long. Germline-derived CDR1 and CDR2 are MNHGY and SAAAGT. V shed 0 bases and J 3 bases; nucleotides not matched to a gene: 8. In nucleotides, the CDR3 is TGTGCCAGCAGTTACTCGTCTGAACAGGGGGCGGACACCGGGGAGCTGTTTTTT. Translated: CASSYSSEQGADTGELFF.

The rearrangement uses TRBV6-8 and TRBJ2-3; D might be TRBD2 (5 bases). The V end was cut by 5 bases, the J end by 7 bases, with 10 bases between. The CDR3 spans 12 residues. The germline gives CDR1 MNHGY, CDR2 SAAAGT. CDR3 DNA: TGTGCCAGCAGTCCTCGGGGTCATACGCAGTATTTT. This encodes CASSPRGHTQYF.

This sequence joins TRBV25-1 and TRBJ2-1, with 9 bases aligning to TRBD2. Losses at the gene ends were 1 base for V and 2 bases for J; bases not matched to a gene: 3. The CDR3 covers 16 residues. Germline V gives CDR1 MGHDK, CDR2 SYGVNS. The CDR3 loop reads CASSEWRGGAYNEQFF. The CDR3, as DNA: TGTGCCAGCAGTGAATGGCGGGGGGGCGCCTACAATGAGCAGTTCTTC.